The 16 T cell receptor beta chains listed next were all sequenced from one sample in a study of T and B cells in COVID-19 patients. Blood genomic DNA input for TRB amplification was about 250-550 ng. TRB rearrangements were amplified by multiplex PCR with BIOMED2 TRB-A/B primers. TCRdb fed the multiplex PCR reads into MiXCR, producing one record per CDR3 protein. Among more than 10,000 distinct CDR3 sequences listed, 33% were seen once. The source material was blood. The receptors were sampled from a human donor with active COVID-19.

This sequence joins TRBV5-4 and TRBJ1-6; D not resolved. Germline V gene lookup returns CDR1 SGHNT and CDR2 YYREEE (reference sequence). The V and J ends lost 5 bases and 9 bases respectively, with 9 bases between them. The CDR3 has 12 amino acids. As DNA, the CDR3 is TGTGCCAGCAGGGAAAGCGGTTCACCCCTCCACTTT. Protein product: CASRESGSPLHF.

This clonotype was seen a handful of times. The rearrangement joins TRBV6-2 or TRBV6-3 to TRBJ2-5; 8 positions agree with TRBD2. The germline V gene has CDR1 MNHEY and CDR2 SVGEGT. The V segment lost 6 bases and the J segment 6 bases; nucleotides outside the gene matches: 9. The CDR3 length is 14 residues. The chain's CDR3 is CASSFRGGLKTQYF. The CDR3 bases are TGTGCCAGCAGCTTCCGGGGGGGCTTAAAGACCCAGTACTTC.

V gene TRBV12-3 or TRBV12-4 combines with J gene TRBJ1-5, with D possibly matching TRBD1 (6 bases). The V and J ends lost 4 bases and 5 bases respectively, with 12 bases between them. This CDR3 has 14 amino acids. CDR3 loop: CASSSTGGDQPQHF. For the CDR3, the DNA is TGTGCCAGCAGTTCGACAGGAGGGGATCAGCCCCAGCATTTT.

The rearrangement uses TRBV7-2 and TRBJ1-2; D unresolved. This CDR3 is 14 amino acids long. The V gene's germline CDR1 is SGHTA and CDR2 FQGNSA. The germline V and J ends were trimmed by 4 bases and 0 bases, with 9 bases remaining between them. CDR3 DNA sequence: TGTGCCAGCAGCTCCTCGAGAGCTAACTATGGCTACACCTTC. Protein product: CASSSSRANYGYTF.

A few counts support this clonotype. The chain recombines TRBV6-4 with TRBJ2-2; 7 nucleotides align to TRBD2. CDR1 and CDR2 from the germline V gene are MRHNA and SNTAGT. V shed 11 bases, J shed 4 bases, and the junction held 10 bases outside the gene matches. The CDR3 totals 14 residues. CDR3 nucleotide sequence: TGTGCCGCTGGGAGGGGTGATGCCACCGGGGAGCTGTTTTTT. This sequence encodes CAAGRGDATGELFF.

This clonotype has more than one count but fewer than ten. This sequence joins TRBV18 and TRBJ2-5; 9 bases agree with TRBD1. CDR3 length: 14 residues. V lost 4 bases to trimming and J lost 2 bases; unmatched junction nucleotides: 2. Germline V gives CDR1 KGHSH, CDR2 LQKENI. DNA of the CDR3: TGTGCCAGCTCACAAGGGACAGGGCAAGAGACCCAGTACTTC. This translates into CASSQGTGQETQYF. The whole variable domain, filled in from reference TRBV18 and TRBJ2-5, reads NAGVMQNPRHLVRRRGQEARLRCSPMKGHSHVYWYRQLPEEGLKFMVYLQKENIIDESGMPKERFSAEFPKEGPSILRIQQVVRGDSAAYFCASSQGTGQETQYFGPGTRLLVL.

The chain couples TRBV6-4 to TRBJ2-1; tentatively, D is TRBD1 (6 bases). V was cut by 6 bases and J by 2 bases, with 14 bases left in between. Per the germline V gene, CDR1 is MRHNA and CDR2 is SNTAGT. The CDR3 loop spans 15 amino acids. CDR3 nucleotides: TGTGCCAGCAGCAGACAGGTGAAGCCCTACAATGAGCAGTTCTTC. Its translation: CASSRQVKPYNEQFF.

By sample share, this clonotype is medium-sized. CDR3 protein: CASSYGDIKYEQYF. CDR3 coding DNA: TGTGCCAGCAGTTACGGGGACATCAAGTACGAGCAGTACTTC. This sequence joins TRBV6-5 and TRBJ2-7, with D maybe TRBD1 (6 bases). This CDR3 has 14 amino acids. The germline V gene has CDR1 MNHEY and CDR2 SVGAGI. Trimming shortened V by 2 bases and J by 4 bases, and 12 bases separated the two germline ends.

The chain uses TRBV7-6 and TRBJ1-6, with a weak D call TRBD1 (6 bases). Trimming removed 6 bases at V and 14 bases at J, with 17 bases between. The CDR3 sequence is 13 residues long. Germline lookup yields CDR1 SGHVS and CDR2 FNYEAQ. The CDR3 reads CASSSPGVRALHF. The CDR3 DNA reads as TGTGCCAGCAGTTCACCAGGGGTTAGAGCCCTCCACTTT. The full variable domain, in which reference TRBV7-6 and TRBJ1-6 provide the parts outside the CDR3, is GAGVSQSPRYKVTKRGQDVALRCDPISGHVSLYWYRQALGQGPEFLTYFNYEAQQDKSGLPNDRFSAERPEGSISTLTIQRTEQRDSAMYRCASSSPGVRALHFGNGTRLTVT.

In this sample, this clonotype turned up a few times. The chain joins TRBV6-4 to TRBJ2-2; the D gene is possibly TRBD2 (5 bases). CDR3 length equals 13 residues. V was clipped by 0 bases and J by 8 bases, with 7 bases between them. Germline CDR1 reads MRHNA; CDR2 reads SNTAGT. The CDR3 DNA is TGTGCCAGCAGTGACTCTCGGGGAGGGGAGCTGTTTTTT. Translating it yields CASSDSRGGELFF.

By its share, this clonotype is medium-sized. The genes are TRBV19 and TRBJ1-6; D not resolved. Germline V lookup: CDR1 LNHDA, CDR2 SQIVND (reference sequence). V lost 3 bases, J lost 8 bases, and 8 bases lay in between. CDR3 size: 13 residues. The chain's CDR3 is CASSILQDSPLHF. DNA of the CDR3: TGTGCCAGTAGTATTTTGCAGGATTCACCCCTCCACTTT.

V and J are TRBV20-1 and TRBJ2-3; 11 positions match TRBD2. This CDR3 region has 16 residues. Trimming removed 1 base from V and 3 bases from J; junction bases left unmatched: 6. CDR1 is DFQATT, CDR2 SNEGSKA, per germline (reference sequence). The CDR3 spells CSARVGSGGATDTQYF. DNA for the CDR3: TGCAGTGCTAGAGTAGGTAGCGGGGGGGCAACAGATACGCAGTATTTT.

CDR3 protein: CASSPASGGNLQETQYF. The CDR3 DNA follows: TGTGCCAGCAGCCCGGCTAGCGGGGGGAATCTCCAAGAGACCCAGTACTTC. J is TRBJ2-5 and V is TRBV21-1; the DNA was not used to check the table's D call, TRBD2. TRBV21-1 is marked as a pseudogene. This CDR3 is 17 amino acids long.

V is TRBV28 and J is TRBJ2-3; D is uncertain. Germline V gene lookup returns CDR1 MDHEN and CDR2 SYDVKM. Trimming removed 5 bases at V and 0 bases at J, with 15 bases between. CDR3 length: 16 residues. The CDR3 loop reads CASSPPGGTSTDTQYF. The CDR3 DNA reads as TGTGCCAGCAGTCCCCCCGGTGGAACTAGCACAGATACGCAGTATTTT.

Within the sample, this clonotype is medium-sized. This chain uses TRBV12-3 or TRBV12-4 with TRBJ2-1, with a tentative D call TRBD1 (6 bases). The CDR3 has 15 residues. Trimming removed 2 bases at V and 5 bases at J, with 13 bases between. The CDR3 spells CASSLPSGQHNEQFF. The CDR3 DNA reads TGTGCCAGCAGTTTACCCTCCGGACAGCACAATGAGCAGTTCTTC.

This sequence joins TRBV6-2 or TRBV6-3 and TRBJ1-1; a possible D gene is TRBD1 (5 bases). V was shortened by 2 bases and J by 1 base, with 14 bases between the two germline ends. The germline V gene has CDR1 MNHEY and CDR2 SVGEGT. The CDR3 contains 16 residues. The CDR3: CASSYPLGGENTEAFF. The CDR3 region has the DNA TGTGCCAGCAGTTACCCGCTGGGGGGAGAGAACACTGAAGCTTTCTTT.